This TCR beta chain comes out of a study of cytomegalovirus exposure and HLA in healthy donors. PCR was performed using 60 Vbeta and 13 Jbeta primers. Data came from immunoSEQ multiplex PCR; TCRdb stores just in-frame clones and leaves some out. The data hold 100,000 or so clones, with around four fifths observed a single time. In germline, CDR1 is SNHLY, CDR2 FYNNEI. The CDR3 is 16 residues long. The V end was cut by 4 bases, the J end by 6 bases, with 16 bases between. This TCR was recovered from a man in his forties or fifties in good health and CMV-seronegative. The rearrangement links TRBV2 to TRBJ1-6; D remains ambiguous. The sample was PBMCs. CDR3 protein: CASSVGPTTSNSPLHF. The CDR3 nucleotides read TGTGCCAGCAGTGTGGGCCCAACGACCTCTAATTCACCCCTCCACTTT. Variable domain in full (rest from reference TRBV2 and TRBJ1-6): EPEVTQTPSHQVTQMGQEVILRCVPISNHLYFYWYRQILGQKVEFLVSFYNNEISEKSEIFDDQFSVERPDGSNFTLKIRSTKLEDSAMYFCASSVGPTTSNSPLHFGNGTRLTVT.